This entry concerns a single T cell receptor (beta chain). The V gene's germline CDR1 is MGHDK and CDR2 SYGVNS. Trimming stripped 4 bases from V and 8 bases from J, with 15 bases between. The CDR3 runs 14 residues. Original processing notes: Estimation of nucleated cell counts relied on the amplification of reference gene primers. Clones were read by immunoSEQ multiplex PCR, and TCRdb kept only the in-frame ones, dropping some. The D gene and trimming were derived from the DNA, and the V and J assignments and clone size from that table. The sample has about 280,000 clones; roughly 90% are singletons. This record belongs to a study of blood T cell repertoires in COVID-19. Study as a whole: Sample material is recorded as cDNA or gDNA derived from T cells, B-cell-depleted T cells, or PBMCs.

The rearrangement links TRBV25-1 to TRBJ2-1, with D tentatively TRBD1 (6 bases). The sample taken for sequencing was peripheral blood. The origin of this receptor is a man in his forties or fifties with acute or convalescent COVID-19. DNA of the CDR3: TGTGCCAGCAGTGTCTCAGGGGATGTATATGAGCAGTTCTTC. Amino acids: CASSVSGDVYEQFF.